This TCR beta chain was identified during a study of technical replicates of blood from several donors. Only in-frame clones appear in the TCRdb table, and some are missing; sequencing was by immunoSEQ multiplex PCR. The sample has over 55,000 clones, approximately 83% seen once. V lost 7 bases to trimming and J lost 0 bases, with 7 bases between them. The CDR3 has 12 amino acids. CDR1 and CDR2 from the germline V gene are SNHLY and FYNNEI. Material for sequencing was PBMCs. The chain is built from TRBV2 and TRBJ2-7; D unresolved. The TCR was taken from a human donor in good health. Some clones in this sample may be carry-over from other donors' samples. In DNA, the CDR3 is TGTGCCAGCATACAGATCTCCTACGAGCAGTACTTC. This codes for CASIQISYEQYF.